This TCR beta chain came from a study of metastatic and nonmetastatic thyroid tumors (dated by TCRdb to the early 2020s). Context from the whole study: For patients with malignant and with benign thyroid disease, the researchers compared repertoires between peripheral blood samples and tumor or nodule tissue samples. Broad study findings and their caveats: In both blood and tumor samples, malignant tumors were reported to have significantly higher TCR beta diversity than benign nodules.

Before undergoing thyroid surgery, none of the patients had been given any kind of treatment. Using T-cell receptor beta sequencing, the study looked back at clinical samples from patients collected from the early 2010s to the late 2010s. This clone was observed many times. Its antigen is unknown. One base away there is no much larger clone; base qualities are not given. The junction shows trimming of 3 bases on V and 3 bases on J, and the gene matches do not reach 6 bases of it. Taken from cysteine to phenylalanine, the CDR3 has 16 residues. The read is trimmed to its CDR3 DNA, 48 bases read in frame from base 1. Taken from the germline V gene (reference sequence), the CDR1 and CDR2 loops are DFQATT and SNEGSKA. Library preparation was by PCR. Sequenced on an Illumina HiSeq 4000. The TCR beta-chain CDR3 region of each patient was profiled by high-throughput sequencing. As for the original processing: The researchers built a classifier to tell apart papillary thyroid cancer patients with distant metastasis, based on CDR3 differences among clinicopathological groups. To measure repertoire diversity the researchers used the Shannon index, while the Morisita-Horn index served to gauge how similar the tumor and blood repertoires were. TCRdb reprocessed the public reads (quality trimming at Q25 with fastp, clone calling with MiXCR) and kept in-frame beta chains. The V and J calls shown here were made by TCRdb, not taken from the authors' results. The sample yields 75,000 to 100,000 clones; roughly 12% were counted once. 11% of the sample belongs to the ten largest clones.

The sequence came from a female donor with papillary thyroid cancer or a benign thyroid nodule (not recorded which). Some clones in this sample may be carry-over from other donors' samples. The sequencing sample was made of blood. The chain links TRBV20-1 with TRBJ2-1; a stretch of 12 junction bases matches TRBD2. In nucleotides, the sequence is TGCAGTGCTAGTCCTAGCGGGAGGGCCCTCTACAATGAGCAGTTCTTC. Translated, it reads CSASPSGRALYNEQFF.